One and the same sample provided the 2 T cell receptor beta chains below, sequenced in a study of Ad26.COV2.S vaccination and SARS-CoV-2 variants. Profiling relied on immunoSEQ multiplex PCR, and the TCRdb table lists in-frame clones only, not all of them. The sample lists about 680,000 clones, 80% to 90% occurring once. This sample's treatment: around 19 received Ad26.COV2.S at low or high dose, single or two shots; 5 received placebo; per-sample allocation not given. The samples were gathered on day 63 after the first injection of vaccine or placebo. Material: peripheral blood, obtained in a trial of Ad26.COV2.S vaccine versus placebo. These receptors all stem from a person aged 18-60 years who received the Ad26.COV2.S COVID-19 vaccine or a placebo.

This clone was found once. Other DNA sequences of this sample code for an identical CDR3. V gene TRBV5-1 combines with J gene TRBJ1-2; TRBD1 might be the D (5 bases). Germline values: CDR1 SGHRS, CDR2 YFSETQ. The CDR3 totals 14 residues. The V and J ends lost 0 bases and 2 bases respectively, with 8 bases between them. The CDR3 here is CASSLVPGNYGYTF. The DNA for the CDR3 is TGCGCCAGCAGCTTGGTTCCAGGGAACTATGGCTACACCTTC.

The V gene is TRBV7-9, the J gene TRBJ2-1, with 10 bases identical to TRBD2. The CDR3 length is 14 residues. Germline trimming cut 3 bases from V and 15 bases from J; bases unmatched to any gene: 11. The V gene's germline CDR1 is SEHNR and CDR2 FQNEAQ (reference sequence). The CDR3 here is CASSFSLAGVKLFF. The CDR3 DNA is TGTGCCAGCAGCTTTTCTCTAGCGGGAGTTAAGCTGTTCTTC.